This TCR beta chain was profiled in a study of blood T cell repertoires in COVID-19. As for the study in general: Specimens from acute and convalescent COVID-19 originated in the United States, Italy and Spain.

Original processing methods: Counts of nucleated cells, estimated from reference gene primer amplification, were obtained. The repertoire was sequenced with immunoSEQ multiplex PCR; TCRdb's copy has only in-frame clones and lacks some. V, J and clone size were drawn from that table, and D and trimming were deduced from the DNA. The sample comprises around 140,000 clones, around 90% of which are singletons, and 1.5% to 2% rests with the top ten. The sample consisted of peripheral blood. This TCR derives from a man in his 70s with acute or convalescent COVID-19.

The CDR3 here is CASSWATGTNEKLFF. Written as DNA, the CDR3 is TGCGCCAGCAGCTGGGCGACAGGGACAAATGAAAAACTGTTTTTT. This chain joins TRBV5-1 and TRBJ1-4, with 7 bases lining up with TRBD1. The V gene's germline CDR1 is SGHRS and CDR2 YFSETQ. This CDR3 has 15 amino acids. Trimming at V came to 3 bases and at J to 5 bases, leaving 7 bases not matched to a gene. The full variable domain, rest sourced from reference TRBV5-1 and TRBJ1-4, is KAGVTQTPRYLIKTRGQQVTLSCSPISGHRSVSWYQQTPGQGLQFLFEYFSETQRNKGNFPGRFSGRQFSNSRSEMNVSTLELGDSALYLCASSWATGTNEKLFFGSGTQLSVL.